Below are 12 T cell receptor beta chains sequenced from a single sample in a study of cytomegalovirus exposure and HLA in healthy donors. The PCR made use of 60 Vbeta and 13 Jbeta primers. Measured with immunoSEQ multiplex PCR; TCRdb has only the in-frame clones, and not every one. The sample contains about 120,000 clones, 81% of which appear only once. The specimen was PBMCs. The receptors were sampled from a woman between 40 and 55 years old in good health and CMV-seronegative.

This chain links TRBV6-5 with TRBJ2-2; D remains ambiguous. V dropped 0 bases and J dropped 2 bases, with 7 bases sitting between them. The CDR3 extends over 15 amino acids. CDR1 MNHEY and CDR2 SVGAGI come from the germline V gene. This chain's CDR3 is CASSYSLANTGELFF. DNA of the CDR3: TGTGCCAGCAGTTACTCGTTGGCAAACACCGGGGAGCTGTTTTTT.

The rearrangement uses TRBV9 and TRBJ1-1; 7 nucleotides line up with TRBD1. Germline V gene data show CDR1 as SGDLS and CDR2 as YYNGEE. V lost 4 bases and J lost 0; bases outside the gene matches: 3. The CDR3 has 14 amino acids. In DNA form, the CDR3 reads TGTGCCAGCAGCCGGGGACAGATGAACACTGAAGCTTTCTTT. The encoded protein is CASSRGQMNTEAFF.

CDR3: CASSRGYEQYF. CDR3 nucleotide sequence: TGTGCCAGTAGCAGGGGCTACGAGCAGTACTTC. J is TRBJ2-7 and V is TRBV19, with a weak D call TRBD1 (6 bases). CDR1 is LNHDA and CDR2 is SQIVND in the germline V gene (reference sequence). The CDR3 extends over 11 amino acids. Trimming cost V 6 bases and J 3 bases, with 6 bases left between them.

V usage is TRBV5-4 and J usage is TRBJ1-6, with D maybe TRBD1 (5 bases). The CDR3 contains 15 residues. Germline V lookup: CDR1 SGHNT, CDR2 YYREEE (reference sequence). Trimming removed 0 bases from V and 5 bases from J, with 9 bases in between. CDR3 nucleotide sequence: TGTGCCAGCAGCTTGGGCCAGGGCCATAATTCACCCCTCCACTTT. Encoded protein: CASSLGQGHNSPLHF.

V is TRBV19 and J is TRBJ1-6, with unresolved D. The CDR3 extends over 12 amino acids. CDR1 is LNHDA, CDR2 SQIVND, per germline (reference sequence). V lost 7 bases and J lost 4, with 5 bases in between. The CDR3 loop is CASTEYNSPLHF. DNA for the CDR3: TGTGCCAGTACAGAATATAATTCACCCCTCCACTTT.

This chain uses TRBV5-6 with TRBJ1-1; D is uncertain. CDR1 SGHDT and CDR2 YYEEEE come from the germline V gene. This CDR3 is built from 14 residues. V shed 1 base and J shed 1 base, with 8 bases lying between them. In nucleotides, the CDR3 is TGTGCCAGCAGCTTGTCTTCCTGGAACACTGAAGCTTTCTTT. Translated, it gives CASSLSSWNTEAFF.

The gene calls are TRBV27 and TRBJ2-2; tentative D call: TRBD2 (6 bases). Trimming took off 10 bases at V and 4 bases at J, with 16 bases between the two ends. The CDR3 has 14 amino acids. The germline V gene has CDR1 MNHEY and CDR2 SMNVEV (reference sequence). CDR3: CATNPRGGTGELFF. In nucleotides, the CDR3 is TGTGCCACCAATCCGCGGGGCGGCACCGGGGAGCTGTTTTTT.

CDR3 residues: CASSVGGHFTF. CDR3 DNA: TGTGCCAGCAGCGTAGGGGGCCACTTCACCTTC. The V gene is TRBV9, the J gene TRBJ1-2; tentative D call: TRBD1 (5 bases). The CDR3 is 11 residues long. Per germline, CDR1 SGDLS and CDR2 YYNGEE. The V end was cut by 0 bases, the J end by 13 bases, with 10 bases between.

The rearrangement uses TRBV19 and TRBJ1-2; possible D gene TRBD1, 6 bases. CDR3 length: 15 residues. The germline gives CDR1 LNHDA, CDR2 SQIVND (reference sequence). Trimming stripped 4 bases from V and 2 bases from J, with 14 bases between. CDR3 protein: CASSTSTGQNYGYTF. Here the CDR3 DNA reads TGTGCCAGTAGTACCAGTACAGGGCAAAACTATGGCTACACCTTC.

The J gene is TRBJ2-4, the V gene TRBV30, with 7 positions matching TRBD1. J was trimmed by 6 bases and V by 6 bases; bases with no gene match: 8. The CDR3 extends over 13 amino acids. CDR1 is GTSNPN and CDR2 is SVGIG in the germline V gene (reference sequence). The CDR3 DNA reads as TGTGCCTGCCGCGAGGGGGCTGGAAACATTCAGTACTTC. Residues: CACREGAGNIQYF.

The rearrangement uses TRBV2 and TRBJ2-1; 8 bases agree with TRBD2. This CDR3 region has 14 residues. Per the germline V gene, CDR1 is SNHLY and CDR2 is FYNNEI. Germline trimming cut 4 bases from V and 8 bases from J; bases unmatched to any gene: 7. CDR3 bases: TGTGCCAGCAGTGGTATTAGCGGGGTACATGAGCAGTTCTTC. Amino acids: CASSGISGVHEQFF.

This sequence joins TRBV9 and TRBJ1-2, with D hard to call. Trimming took 7 bases from V and 4 from J, leaving 8 bases between them. The CDR3 extends over 11 amino acids. Germline V gives CDR1 SGDLS, CDR2 YYNGEE. Written as DNA, the CDR3 is TGTGCCAGCGGCGGCGGCTATGGCTACACCTTC. Translation gives CASGGGYGYTF.